Listed below are T cell receptor beta chains from one sample, sequenced in a study of blood T cells in healthy people across ages. TCRdb reanalysed the 5' RACE reads using MiXCR and keeps one entry per CDR3 protein. This sample yields about 620,000 distinct CDR3 sequences, of which about 50% are seen a single time; roughly 12% belongs to the top ten. What was sequenced was blood. Receptors were obtained from a woman aged 80 or over in good health. Both conserved end residues are trimmed from each CDR3. Each record gives: V gene, J gene, CDR3 protein.

TRBV6-5	TRBJ1-1	ASIGTGPRAEAF
TRBV12-3/TRBV12-4	TRBJ2-3	ASSFLGGGTDAQY
TRBV6-4	TRBJ2-2	ATWDRESPGELF
TRBV9	TRBJ2-1	ASSVEARTSNEQF
TRBV7-9	TRBJ2-1	ASSLRFRVAEYNEQF
TRBV5-1	TRBJ2-5	ASLDPTSSGETQY
TRBV29-1	-	SPLKNGAFDEQY
TRBV2	TRBJ1-3	ASSDGRVSGNTIY
TRBV4-2	TRBJ2-1	VSSQGYNEQF
TRBV29-1	TRBJ2-1	SVESGAGIINEQF
TRBV29-1	TRBJ1-1	SVGKGTGANTEAF
TRBV10-1	TRBJ2-2	ASSEFGGGPSTGELF
TRBV7-9	TRBJ2-7	ASSSPLETISYEQY
TRBV2	TRBJ2-3	ARGRQGATDTQY
TRBV10-3	TRBJ1-1	AISESAVEAF
TRBV12-3/TRBV12-4	TRBJ1-5	ASSPVQGLQHQPQH
TRBV11-2	TRBJ2-1	ASSLPGLGEQF
TRBV29-1	TRBJ2-3	SVPRRVRSTDTQY
TRBV6-5	TRBJ2-7	ASSYAGGYEQY
TRBV6-2/TRBV6-3	TRBJ2-3	ASSPHDVTDTQY
TRBV10-3	TRBJ2-4	AISESGHTNIQY
TRBV2	TRBJ2-1	ASSSTSGRSAYNEQF
TRBV28	TRBJ2-2	AIGQNTGELF
TRBV6-5	TRBJ2-1	ASSYSTGGFNEQF
TRBV18	TRBJ2-7	ASSPDERDVYNEQY
TRBV12-3/TRBV12-4	TRBJ1-2	ASSPTRASGYGYT
TRBV27	TRBJ2-5	ASSSTSLGEQY
TRBV27	TRBJ2-7	ASSPMSNPYDEQY
TRBV9	TRBJ2-2	ASSVDSTGELF
TRBV20-1	TRBJ2-7	SARDRHSYEQY
TRBV20-1	TRBJ2-1	SANFIPAPNEQF
TRBV27	TRBJ1-1	ASSLNGREAF
TRBV27	TRBJ1-5	ASRPGGANQPQH
TRBV27	TRBJ2-7	ASSLTESYEQY
TRBV2	TRBJ2-1	ATEYREHNEQF
TRBV19	TRBJ1-2	ASTQGIVRYGADGYT
TRBV5-1	TRBJ2-7	ASSLAIGTYEQY